The entry below gives a single TCR beta chain sequence along with its context. Its antigen target is currently unknown. No clone much larger than this one lies a single base away; base qualities are absent. These data originate in a study of cytomegalovirus exposure and HLA in healthy donors (dated by TCRdb to 2017 to 2019). A note on the overall study: In an earlier analysis of fewer than 750 of the donors, about 260 Gb of sequence data and some 100 million unique TCR beta sequences from about 180 million T cells were reported. Across 300 to 400 genotyped donors of the cohort, an average of approximately 240,000 unique TCR beta nucleotide sequences per donor were sequenced, and roughly a sixth of those sequences were non-productive. To predict cytomegalovirus infection status, the study brought together high-throughput TCR immunosequencing, statistical association of individual TCRs with disease status, and machine learning. Typing coverage differed by locus: A, B, C, DRB1 and DQB1 were typed in roughly 629-630 donors, DQA1 in about 560, DPA1 in some 610, and DPB1 in around 440. In the later analysis, no new phenotypic data were used to find candidate immune exposures; instead, reliance was placed on TCR beta sequences and their occurrence across donors. HLA typing covered class I and class II loci at four-digit resolution. The genetic ancestry cluster associated with self-reported Caucasian donors included 80% to 90% of the roughly 390 genotyped donors. Roughly 290 gigabases of sequencing data and around 90 million unique TCR sequences made up an early release that covered around 640 HLA-typed donors. Along with the roughly 670-subject first cohort, a separate validation cohort of over a hundred different subjects was used. All discovery cohort repertoires had been generated using a single sequencing platform. To study patterns of TCR occurrence, a later analysis re-analyzed previously published TCR beta repertoires from 650 to 750 donors and added high-resolution HLA genotyping. Donor age, sex, ethnicity and CMV serostatus were collected together with the repertoire data. Because of strong linkage in the cohort, 5 or 6 DR-DQ haplotypes were treated as single units for association and clustering. A later genetic analysis took genome-wide SNP genotypes for about three fifths of the 666 donors and used that subset as a discovery cohort. The study was designed to test whether signatures of past pathogen exposure could be identified by cataloging public T cell receptors. The study profiled the T cell repertoires of more than 500 subjects by immunosequencing and related them to cytomegalovirus serostatus. An earlier analysis of approximately 640 of the donors applied high-throughput TCR beta sequencing to assess whether each TCR beta V gene segment acted as functional or pseudogenic. Study-wide findings and limitations: In a later analysis, the rate of TCR association differed among HLA loci, with DRB1 alleles having the most associated TCRs and HLA-C alleles having the fewest. In a later analysis, HLA-associated TCR beta chains showed more clonal expansion and lower generation probabilities than non-associated chains that were equally common. Only TCR beta chains were sequenced in this cohort, and the absence of alpha or paired-chain data limited detectable features. Because some donors lacked HLA typing at each locus, the association tests relied only on the typed subset. According to a later analysis, most CMV-associated TCR beta chains appeared to be HLA-restricted, and the HLA associations seemed to be driven largely by CMV exposure. In a later analysis, several top co-occurrence clusters were reported to appear linked to parvovirus B19, influenza, CMV and Epstein-Barr virus. A group of highly shared sequence variants was considered likely to be a technical artifact of the sequencing pipeline. Because the 87-base-pair reads could not distinguish some IMGT-functional V segments, including TRBV6-2 and TRBV6-3, those segments were excluded. The authors suggested that the approach could potentially be generalized to other disease states and immunological phenotypes. Compared with the 666-donor mean, donors in an Asian-associated ancestry cluster had fewer N-insertions in productive TCRs, according to a later genetic analysis. A further reported finding was that TCR beta sequences accurately predicted the HLA-A and HLA-B alleles for most subjects in the first cohort. In a later genetic analysis, a missense DCLRE1C variant was associated with V-gene and J-gene trimming of TCR beta chains, and the association was replicated in an independent cohort. While some public TCRs were present in many individuals, most TCR sequences turned up only very rarely across donors. A total of 164 TCR beta chains were listed by the study as associated with cytomegalovirus. Correlated functional status among segregating V segments might reflect linkage disequilibrium, but an unknown experimental factor could not be ruled out. The classifier was reported to diagnose cytomegalovirus status with high specificity and sensitivity in both the original and validation cohorts. An earlier analysis of approximately 530 of the donors showed that most TCR beta V segments appeared in productive rearrangements either about 87% or about 30% of the time, which broadly matched IMGT annotations. Specific HLA alleles were associated with 16,951 TCR beta sequences at a false discovery rate of 0.05 in a later analysis. About 17 rarely observed V segments, including chromosome 9 orphons, were excluded from the earlier analysis of a few hundred of the donors because counts were too low. In vitro tests confirmed that a few of the cytomegalovirus-associated TCR beta chains recognize cytomegalovirus antigens. Roughly uniform sequencing depth across donors was assumed in presence/absence analyses, although this assumption may not hold. For the cohort, immune exposure information was limited to CMV serostatus. Assigning TCR associations to individual alleles was difficult when HLA alleles, especially DR and DQ, strongly co-occurred.

Library generation was performed with the immunoSEQ multiplex PCR assay. For the multiplex PCR, a mixture combining 60 forward primers for TCR Vbeta segments and 13 reverse primers for TCR Jbeta segments was used. The CDR3 region of rearranged TCR beta genes was amplified from genomic DNA with a multiplex PCR assay. The amplified TCR beta libraries were sequenced on the Illumina HiSeq System as 87-base-pair reads. The paper's data handling went like this. In a later analysis, tens of millions of unique TCR beta chains were counted across the 666 repertoires, and around 10 million of these chains were shared by at least two donors. To remove PCR and sequencing errors, raw reads were error-corrected and collapsed into unique sequences using a nearest-neighbor algorithm that merged closely related sequences. V, D and J gene segments were assigned by aligning CDR3 sequences to IMGT reference sequences. For a sequence to be retained, a match of at least six nucleotides was required to both a V gene segment and a J gene segment. Rearrangements were called productive when the CDR3 lacked stop codons and stayed in frame with V and J; all others were non-productive. Following IMGT convention, CDR3 was defined as the stretch from the second conserved V-encoded cysteine up to the conserved J-encoded phenylalanine. Sequences without an unambiguous match to a single V gene segment were excluded from the earlier analysis of about 640 of the donors. An earlier analysis of a few hundred of the donors called V segments functional above 56.7% productive rearrangements and segregating when the between-donor standard deviation exceeded 5%. To diagnose cytomegalovirus status from the catalog of TCR beta chain sequences, a statistical classification framework was built. In a later analysis, V and J genes were assigned by comparing TCR nucleotide sequences against IMGT/GENE-DB human TR gene sequences. A later analysis assigned CDR3 sequences and most-parsimonious VDJ recombination scenarios with the TCRdist pipeline. In a later analysis, each TCR beta chain was defined by its CDR3 amino acid sequence together with its V-gene family, and reads without a unique V-gene family were excluded. As a way to deal with suspected cross-contamination and a sequencing artifact, a later analysis dropped 500 to 700 nucleotide sequences that were highly shared and had low generation probability. A later analysis calculated a clonal expansion index for each public chain from normalized within-repertoire ranks of inferred template counts. A later analysis computed generation probabilities with a VDJ recombination model fitted to out-of-frame rearrangements, and checked the results against IGoR. In a later analysis, TCR-TCR, TCR-HLA and TCR-CMV co-occurrence was scored with hypergeometric tests, and a repertoire-size bias correction was applied to TCR pairs. In a later analysis, false discovery rates were estimated by permuting HLA or CMV assignments 20 times. In a later analysis, co-occurring TCRs were grouped using DBSCAN, with TCRdist sequence similarity added in when clustering inside HLA-allele-positive subsets. Repertoires with fewer than 30,000 or more than 120,000 public chains were left out of co-occurrence clustering, as were several repertoires with anomalous nucleotide sharing. Here the immuneACCESS table is served through TCRdb, limited to in-frame sequences with V and J called. Missing clones are a known gap in these copies; in checked studies unresolved V genes cover under half, and the rest lacks a known reason. V, J and clone size reflect that table, while D and trimming were determined from the DNA. The sample data list around 180,000 clones, and approximately 75% of these were observed just once. In total, the top ten clones hold more than 1.3% of the sample.

The cohort comprised fewer than 750 healthy bone marrow donors. At the time of sampling, every cohort member was nominally healthy, though immune exposures that went unrecorded were likely present. The donor was CMV seronegative and was included in the group of a few hundred seronegative cohort members. Every donor gave a peripheral blood sample, and the peripheral blood mononuclear cells from that sample were used for TCR beta sequencing. Genomic DNA extraction from the blood cell samples was performed with the Qiagen DNeasy Blood Extraction Kit. The germline V gene (reference sequence) yields SEHNR for CDR1 and FQNEAQ for CDR2. From the cysteine through the phenylalanine, the CDR3 covers 15 amino acids. The DNA shown is the 45-base CDR3, in frame from base 1. Trimming takes 1 base from V and 2 bases from J, and the germline ends sit 11 bases apart.

Material for sequencing was PBMCs. The sequence is built from TRBV7-9 and TRBJ2-5, with TRBD1 tentatively as D gene (6 bases match). This sequence was found in a girl aged 10 to 17 in good health and CMV-seronegative. The CDR3 loop reads CASSLGAGAQETQYF. The DNA reads TGTGCCAGCAGCTTAGGGGCAGGGGCGCAAGAGACCCAGTACTTC.